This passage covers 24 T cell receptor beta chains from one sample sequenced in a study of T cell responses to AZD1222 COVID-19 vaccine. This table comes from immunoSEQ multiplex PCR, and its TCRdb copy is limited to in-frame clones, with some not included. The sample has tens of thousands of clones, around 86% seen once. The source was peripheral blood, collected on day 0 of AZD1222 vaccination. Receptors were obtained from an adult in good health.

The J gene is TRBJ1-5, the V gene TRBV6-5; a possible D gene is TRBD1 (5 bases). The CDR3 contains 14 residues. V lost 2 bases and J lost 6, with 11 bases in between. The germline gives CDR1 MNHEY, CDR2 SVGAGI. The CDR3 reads CASSYGTEGQPQHF. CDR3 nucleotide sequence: TGTGCCAGCAGTTACGGGACTGAAGGTCAGCCCCAGCATTTT.

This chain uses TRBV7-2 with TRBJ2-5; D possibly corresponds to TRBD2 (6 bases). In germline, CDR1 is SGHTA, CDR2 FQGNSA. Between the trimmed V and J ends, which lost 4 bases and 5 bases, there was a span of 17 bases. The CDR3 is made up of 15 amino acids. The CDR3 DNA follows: TGTGCCAGCAGCTCCCGGACGGGAGTGGCGGAGACCCAGTACTTC. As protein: CASSSRTGVAETQYF.

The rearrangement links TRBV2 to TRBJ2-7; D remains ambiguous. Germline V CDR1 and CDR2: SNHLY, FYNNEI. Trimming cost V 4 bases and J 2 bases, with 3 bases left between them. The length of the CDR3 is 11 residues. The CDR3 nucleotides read TGTGCCAGCAGTGTTACCTACGAGCAGTACTTC. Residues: CASSVTYEQYF. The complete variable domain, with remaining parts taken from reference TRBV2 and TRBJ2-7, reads EPEVTQTPSHQVTQMGQEVILRCVPISNHLYFYWYRQILGQKVEFLVSFYNNEISEKSEIFDDQFSVERPDGSNFTLKIRSTKLEDSAMYFCASSVTYEQYFGPGTRLTVT.

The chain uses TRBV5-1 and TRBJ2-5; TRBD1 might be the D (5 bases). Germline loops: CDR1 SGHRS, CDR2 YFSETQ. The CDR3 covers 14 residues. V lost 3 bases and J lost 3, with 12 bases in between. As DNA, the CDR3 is TGCGCCAGCAGCTCATTCAAGACAGAAGAGACCCAGTACTTC. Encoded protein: CASSSFKTEETQYF.

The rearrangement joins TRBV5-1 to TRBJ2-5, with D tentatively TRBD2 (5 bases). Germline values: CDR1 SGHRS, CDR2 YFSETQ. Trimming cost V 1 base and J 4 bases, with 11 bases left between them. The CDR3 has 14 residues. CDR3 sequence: CASSLSGYGETQYF. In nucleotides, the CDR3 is TGCGCCAGCAGCTTGTCGGGGTACGGAGAGACCCAGTACTTC.

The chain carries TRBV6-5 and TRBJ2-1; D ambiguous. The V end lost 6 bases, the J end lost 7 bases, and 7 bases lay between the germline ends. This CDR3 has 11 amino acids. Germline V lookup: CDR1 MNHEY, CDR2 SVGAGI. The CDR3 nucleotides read TGTGCCAGCAGCCGAGTGAATGAGCAGTTCTTC. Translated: CASSRVNEQFF.

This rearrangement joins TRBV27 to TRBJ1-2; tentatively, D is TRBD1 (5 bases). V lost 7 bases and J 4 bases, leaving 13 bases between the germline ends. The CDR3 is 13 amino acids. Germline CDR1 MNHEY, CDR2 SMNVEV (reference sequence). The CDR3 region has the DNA TGTGCCAGCACCCCGGGACGGACCTATGGCTACACCTTC. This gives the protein CASTPGRTYGYTF.

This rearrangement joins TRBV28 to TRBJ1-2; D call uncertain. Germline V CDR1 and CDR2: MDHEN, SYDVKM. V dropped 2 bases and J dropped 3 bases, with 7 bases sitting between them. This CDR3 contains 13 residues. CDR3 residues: CASSLKSYYGYTF. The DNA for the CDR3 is TGTGCCAGCAGTTTAAAGTCTTACTATGGCTACACCTTC.

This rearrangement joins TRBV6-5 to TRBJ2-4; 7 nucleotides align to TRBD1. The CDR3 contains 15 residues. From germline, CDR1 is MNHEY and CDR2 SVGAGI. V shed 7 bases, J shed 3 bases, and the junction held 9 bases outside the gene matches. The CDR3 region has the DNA TGTGCCAGCATGGAGAGATACAGGGGCAAAAACATTCAGTACTTC. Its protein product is CASMERYRGKNIQYF.

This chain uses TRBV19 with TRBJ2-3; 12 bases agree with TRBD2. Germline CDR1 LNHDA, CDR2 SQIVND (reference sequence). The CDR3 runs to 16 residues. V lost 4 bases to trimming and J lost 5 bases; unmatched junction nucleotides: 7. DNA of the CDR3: TGTGCCAGTAGTACCTCTAGCGGGGGGGGAGTAGATACGCAGTATTTT. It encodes CASSTSSGGGVDTQYF.

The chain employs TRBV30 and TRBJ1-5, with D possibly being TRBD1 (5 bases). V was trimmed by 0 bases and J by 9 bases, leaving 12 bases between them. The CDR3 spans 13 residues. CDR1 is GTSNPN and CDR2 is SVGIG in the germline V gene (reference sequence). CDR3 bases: TGTGCCTGGAGTGTCCAGGGTAATGGGCCCCAGCATTTT. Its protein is CAWSVQGNGPQHF. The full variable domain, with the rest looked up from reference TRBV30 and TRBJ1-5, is SQTIHQWPATLVQPVGSPLSLECTVEGTSNPNLYWYRQAAGRGLQLLFYSVGIGQISSEVPQNLSASRPQDRQFILSSKKLLLSDSGFYLCAWSVQGNGPQHFGDGTRLSIL.

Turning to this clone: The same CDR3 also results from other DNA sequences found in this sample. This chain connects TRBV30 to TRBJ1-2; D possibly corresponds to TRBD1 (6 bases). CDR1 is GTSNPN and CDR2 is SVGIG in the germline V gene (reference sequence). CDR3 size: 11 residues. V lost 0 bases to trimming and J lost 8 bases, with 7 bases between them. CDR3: CAWSVRGGYTF. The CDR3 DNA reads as TGTGCCTGGAGTGTCAGGGGCGGCTACACCTTC.

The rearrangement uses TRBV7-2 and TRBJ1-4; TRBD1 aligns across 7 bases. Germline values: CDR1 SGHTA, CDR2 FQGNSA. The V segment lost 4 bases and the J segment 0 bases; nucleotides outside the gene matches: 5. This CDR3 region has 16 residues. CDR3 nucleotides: TGTGCCAGCAGCTGGGGACAGCCTGCAACTAATGAAAAACTGTTTTTT. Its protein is CASSWGQPATNEKLFF.

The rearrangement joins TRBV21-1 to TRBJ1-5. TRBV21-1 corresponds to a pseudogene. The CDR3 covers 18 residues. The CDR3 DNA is TGTGCCAGCAGCAAAGTGGCCTGGGTTTTTTTGGGCAATCAGCCCCAGCATTTT. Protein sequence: CASSKVAWVFLGNQPQHF.

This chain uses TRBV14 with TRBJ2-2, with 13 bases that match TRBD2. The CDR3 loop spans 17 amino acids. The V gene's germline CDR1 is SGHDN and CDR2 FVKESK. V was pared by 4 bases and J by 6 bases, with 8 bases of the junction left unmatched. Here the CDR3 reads CASSRETGLAGSGELFF. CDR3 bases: TGTGCCAGCAGCCGAGAAACGGGACTAGCGGGGTCCGGGGAGCTGTTTTTT.

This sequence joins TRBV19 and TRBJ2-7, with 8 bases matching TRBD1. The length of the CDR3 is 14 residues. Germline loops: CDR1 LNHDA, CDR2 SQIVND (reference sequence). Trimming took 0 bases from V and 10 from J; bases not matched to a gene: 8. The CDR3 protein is CASSIELGTGFQYF. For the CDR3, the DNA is TGTGCCAGTAGTATAGAGCTCGGGACAGGTTTTCAGTACTTC.

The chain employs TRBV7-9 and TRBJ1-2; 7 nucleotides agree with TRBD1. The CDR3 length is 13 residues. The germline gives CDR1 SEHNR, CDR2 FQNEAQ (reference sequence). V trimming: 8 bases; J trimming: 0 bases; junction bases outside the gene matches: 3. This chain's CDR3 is CASDRAANYGYTF. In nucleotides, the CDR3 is TGTGCCAGCGACAGGGCCGCTAACTATGGCTACACCTTC.

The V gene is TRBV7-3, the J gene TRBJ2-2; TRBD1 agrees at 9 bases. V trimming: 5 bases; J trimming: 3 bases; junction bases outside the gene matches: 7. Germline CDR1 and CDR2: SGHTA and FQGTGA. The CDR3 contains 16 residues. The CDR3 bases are TGTGCCAGCAGCCGCAGACAGGGGGTGTACACCGGGGAGCTGTTTTTT. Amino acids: CASSRRQGVYTGELFF.

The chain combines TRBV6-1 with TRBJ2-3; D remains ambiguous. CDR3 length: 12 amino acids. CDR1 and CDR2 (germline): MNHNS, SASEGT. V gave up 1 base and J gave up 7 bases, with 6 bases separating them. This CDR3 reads CASSEGQYTQYF. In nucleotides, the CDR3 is TGTGCCAGCAGTGAAGGGCAGTATACGCAGTATTTT.

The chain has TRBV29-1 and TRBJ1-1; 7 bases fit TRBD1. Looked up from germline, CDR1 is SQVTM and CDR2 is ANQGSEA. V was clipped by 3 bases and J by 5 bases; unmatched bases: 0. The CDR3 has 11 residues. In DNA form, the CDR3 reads TGCAGCGTTGACAGGGGGACTGAAGCTTTCTTT. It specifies CSVDRGTEAFF. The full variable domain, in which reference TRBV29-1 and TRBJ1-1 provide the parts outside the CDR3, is SAVISQKPSRDICQRGTSLTIQCQVDSQVTMMFWYRQQPGQSLTLIATANQGSEATYESGFVIDKFPISRPNLTFSTLTVSNMSPEDSSIYLCSVDRGTEAFFGQGTRLTVV.

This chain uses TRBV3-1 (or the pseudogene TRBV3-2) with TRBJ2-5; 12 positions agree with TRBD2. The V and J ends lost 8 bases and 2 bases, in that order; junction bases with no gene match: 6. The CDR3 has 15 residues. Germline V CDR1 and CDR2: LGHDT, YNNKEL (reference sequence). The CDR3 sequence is CASSGTSGLQETQYF. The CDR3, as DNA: TGTGCCAGCTCAGGGACTAGCGGGCTACAAGAGACCCAGTACTTC.

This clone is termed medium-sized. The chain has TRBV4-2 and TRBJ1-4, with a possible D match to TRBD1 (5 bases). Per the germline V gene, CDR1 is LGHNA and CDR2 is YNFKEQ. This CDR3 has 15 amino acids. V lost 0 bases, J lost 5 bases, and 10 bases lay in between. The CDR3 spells CASSQDLGDNEKLFF. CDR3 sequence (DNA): TGTGCCAGCAGCCAAGATTTGGGGGACAATGAAAAACTGTTTTTT.

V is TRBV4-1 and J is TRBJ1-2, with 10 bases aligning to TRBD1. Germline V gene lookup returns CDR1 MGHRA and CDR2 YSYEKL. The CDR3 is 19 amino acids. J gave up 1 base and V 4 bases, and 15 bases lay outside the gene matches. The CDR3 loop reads CASSLTPWDRGSGNYGYTF. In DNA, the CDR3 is TGCGCCAGCAGCCTAACCCCCTGGGACAGGGGCTCCGGTAACTATGGCTACACCTTC.

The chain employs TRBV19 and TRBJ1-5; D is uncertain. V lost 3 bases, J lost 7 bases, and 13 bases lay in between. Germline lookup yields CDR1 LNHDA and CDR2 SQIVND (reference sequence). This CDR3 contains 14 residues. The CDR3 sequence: CASSIAHVRQPQHF. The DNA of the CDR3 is TGTGCCAGTAGTATCGCACATGTTAGACAGCCCCAGCATTTT.